Detailed here is one TCR beta chain. What it binds is unknown. These data are taken from a study of neoadjuvant anti-PD-1 for oral cavity cancer. Study-level points and caveats: Higher pretreatment blood Treg/Th17 ratios correlated with higher pretreatment blood and lower post-treatment tumor TCRbeta clonality.

Assay used: immunoSEQ multiplex PCR; TCRdb lists only in-frame clones, some missing. The data show about 68,000 clones, about 88% seen once. Germline values: CDR1 MDHEN, CDR2 SYDVKM. J gave up 2 bases and V 3 bases, and 1 base lay outside the gene matches. The CDR3 totals 15 residues. Time point specified: after neoadjuvant nivolumab, at surgical resection. Patients had HPV-negative, locally advanced oral cavity squamous cell carcinoma. The sample consisted of PBMCs, taken after nivolumab (anti-PD-1) treatment. The V call is TRBV28, the J call TRBJ1-3; TRBD1 matches at 10 bases. The clonotype was recovered from a person aged 40 to 85 with oral cavity squamous cell carcinoma. CDR3 in DNA: TGTGCCAGCAGTTTGACAGGGGGCACTGGAAACACCATATATTTT. Amino acid sequence: CASSLTGGTGNTIYF.